This record covers a single T cell receptor beta chain. The repertoire was sequenced with immunoSEQ multiplex PCR; TCRdb's copy has only in-frame clones and lacks some. The sample includes about 83,000 clones, over 85% of them seen just once. Germline CDR1 reads LNHDA; CDR2 reads SQIVND (reference sequence). Trimming stripped 3 bases from V and 4 bases from J, with 4 bases between. The CDR3 sequence is 12 residues long. This specimen belongs to a study of technical replicates of blood from a few donors. The receptor's source is a human donor in good health. The chain is built from TRBV19 and TRBJ1-5; D call uncertain. The sample taken for sequencing was T cells isolated from PBMCs. DNA for the CDR3: TGTGCCAGTAGTATCCTAAATCAGCCCCAGCATTTT. Its protein is CASSILNQPQHF.